The 8 T cell receptor beta chains below come from one sample, sequenced in a study of T cell repertoires in cytomegalovirus infection (dated by TCRdb to between 2017 and 2020). Sequencing relied on an Illumina HiSeq 1500. The public sequencing data were trimmed at Q25 with fastp and processed into clonotypes with MiXCR by TCRdb, which kept only in-frame beta chains. Entries are consolidated by CDR3 protein sequence, retaining the most common genes and DNA. This sample has around 100,000 distinct CDR3 sequences in its table, and about 15% of those were observed once. The ten largest clones capture approximately 7.9% of the sample. The material sequenced was PBMCs. These receptors all come from a human donor in good health (CMV status not recorded). Some clones in this sample may be carry-over from other donors' samples.

This clonotype was picked up many times. This sequence joins TRBV7-8 and TRBJ2-2; either TRBD1 or TRBD2 may fit D (5 bases each). The CDR3 consists of 13 residues. CDR1 and CDR2 from the germline V gene are SGHVS and FQNEAQ. Trimming removed 4 bases at V and 4 bases at J, with 7 bases between. DNA for the CDR3: TGTGCCAGCAGCTCGGGGCTCACCGGGGAGCTGTTTTTT. Translation gives CASSSGLTGELFF.

This clonotype was detected many times. The J gene is TRBJ2-3, the V gene TRBV5-1, with a possible D match to TRBD2 (6 bases). The CDR3 has 17 residues. From germline, CDR1 is SGHRS and CDR2 YFSETQ. The germline V and J ends were trimmed by 3 bases and 2 bases, with 19 bases remaining between them. CDR3 coding DNA: TGCGCCAGCAGCTCCGTCCCCTGGGAGGCATCCACAGATACGCAGTATTTT. Residues: CASSSVPWEASTDTQYF.

The chain uses TRBV19 and TRBJ1-2, with TRBD1 matching over 10 bases. The junction had 6 bases not matched to a gene; V was cut back by 5 bases and J by 6 bases. The CDR3 is made up of 14 amino acids. From germline, CDR1 is LNHDA and CDR2 SQIVND (reference sequence). DNA for the CDR3: TGTGCCAGTAGTCCCCTAGGGACAGGGGATGGCTACACCTTC. Protein sequence: CASSPLGTGDGYTF.

This clonotype was seen at least ten times. The V call is TRBV7-6, the J call TRBJ2-1, with 16 bases lining up with TRBD2. Losses at the gene ends were 4 bases for V and 10 bases for J; bases not matched to a gene: 4. Germline CDR1 is SGHVS and CDR2 is FNYEAQ. This CDR3 comprises 15 residues. CDR3 residues: CASSSSGLAGGEQFF. The CDR3 DNA reads as TGTGCCAGCAGCTCCTCGGGACTAGCGGGGGGGGAGCAGTTCTTC.

This clonotype was seen at least ten times. This rearrangement joins TRBV27 to TRBJ1-1; no firm D call. The germline gives CDR1 MNHEY, CDR2 SMNVEV (reference sequence). CDR3 size: 15 residues. The V gene lost 8 bases and the J gene lost 0 bases, with 16 bases spanning the gap. The CDR3 sequence: CASRERTFMNTEAFF. CDR3 bases: TGTGCCAGCCGGGAACGGACGTTCATGAACACTGAAGCTTTCTTT.

The rearrangement uses TRBV6-5 and TRBJ1-6, with TRBD1 identical over 7 bases. CDR1 is MNHEY and CDR2 is SVGAGI in the germline V gene. Trimming took 4 bases from V and 5 from J; bases not matched to a gene: 11. The CDR3 runs 17 residues. The CDR3: CASSSRFLTGHNSPLHF. The CDR3 nucleotides are TGTGCCAGCAGTTCACGTTTCCTGACAGGGCATAATTCACCCCTCCACTTT.

This clonotype was counted many times. The CDR3 region has the DNA TGTGCCAGCAGTGCTCCGGGCAACACCGGGGAGCTGTTTTTT. As protein: CASSAPGNTGELFF. The chain couples TRBV25-1 to TRBJ2-2; D gene ambiguous. CDR3 length: 14 residues. Germline lookup yields CDR1 MGHDK and CDR2 SYGVNS. V was pared by 4 bases and J by 2 bases, with 8 bases between.

The rearrangement links TRBV6-6 to TRBJ1-6; TRBD1 might be the D (5 bases). The V gene's germline CDR1 is MNHNY and CDR2 SVGAGI (reference sequence). V was shortened by 5 bases and J by 10 bases, with 12 bases between the two germline ends. This CDR3 is 13 amino acids long. The CDR3 DNA reads as TGTGCCAGCAGTGGGGCAGGGCCCTCACCCCTCCACTTT. This gives the protein CASSGAGPSPLHF.